This T cell receptor beta chain was sequenced for a study of OX40 agonist ivuxolimab in advanced cancers. Measured with immunoSEQ multiplex PCR; TCRdb has only the in-frame clones, and not every one. Here the sample spans 85,000 to 120,000 clones, about nine tenths being singletons. CDR1 and CDR2 from the germline V gene are MNHEY and SVGAGI. Trimming removed 4 bases from V and 4 bases from J, with 16 bases in between. The CDR3 contains 15 residues. The sequence was obtained from an adult with an advanced solid tumor such as melanoma, head and neck, liver or kidney cancer. The rearrangement links TRBV6-5 to TRBJ1-2, with D uncertain. The specimen was CD4+ or CD8+ T cells sorted from blood, collected in a trial of the OX40 agonist ivuxolimab. Here the CDR3 DNA reads TGTGCCAGCAGTTCCCCCCGAGGGCTAGTCTATGGCTACACCTTC. As protein: CASSSPRGLVYGYTF.